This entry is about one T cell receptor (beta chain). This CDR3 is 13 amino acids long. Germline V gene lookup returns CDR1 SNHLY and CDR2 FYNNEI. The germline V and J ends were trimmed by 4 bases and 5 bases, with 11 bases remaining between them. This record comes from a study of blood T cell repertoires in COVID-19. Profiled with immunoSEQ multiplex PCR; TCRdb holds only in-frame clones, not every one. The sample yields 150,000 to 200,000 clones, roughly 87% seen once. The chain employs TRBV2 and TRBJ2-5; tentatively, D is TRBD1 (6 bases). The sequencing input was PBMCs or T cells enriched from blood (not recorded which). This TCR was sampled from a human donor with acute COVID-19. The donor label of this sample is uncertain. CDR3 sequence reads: CASSGGPGETQYF. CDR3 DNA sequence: TGTGCCAGCAGTGGGGGGCCCGGGGAGACCCAGTACTTC.